One and the same sample provided the 17 T cell receptor beta chains below, sequenced in a study of brain T cells in children with intractable seizures. The time point here: blood from clinic visit 5 months post-surgery; TSC patient then seizure free. Generated by immunoSEQ multiplex PCR, the TCRdb table keeps only in-frame clones and is missing some. The sample includes around 340,000 clones, 93% seen only once; the top ten take 5.7%. Sequenced material: peripheral blood, taken about 5 months after surgery. These TCRs come from a boy less than two years old with tuberous sclerosis and intractable seizures.

The chain links TRBV9 to TRBJ1-3; D might be TRBD1 (5 bases). CDR3 size: 15 residues. The germline gives CDR1 SGDLS, CDR2 YYNGEE. Trimming shortened V by 4 bases and J by 0 bases, and 11 bases separated the two germline ends. CDR3 DNA: TGTGCCAGCAGCCTCGGGGCGAGCTCTGGAAACACCATATATTTT. It is translated as CASSLGASSGNTIYF. Variable domain in full (rest from reference TRBV9 and TRBJ1-3): DSGVTQTPKHLITATGQRVTLRCSPRSGDLSVYWYQQSLDQGLQFLIQYYNGEERAKGNILERFSAQQFPDLHSELNLSSLELGDSALYFCASSLGASSGNTIYFGEGSWLTVV.

This clone was observed a single time. The rearrangement joins TRBV11-3 to TRBJ2-2, with 9 bases identical to TRBD1. Germline values: CDR1 SGHNT, CDR2 YENEEA. The CDR3 has 14 residues. The V gene end was trimmed by 4 bases and the J gene end by 7 bases; junction bases not matched to a gene: 4. The CDR3 protein is CASSSGQGGGELFF. CDR3 coding DNA: TGTGCCAGCAGCTCGGGACAGGGAGGCGGGGAGCTGTTTTTT.

This chain's CDR3 is CASSQEGGGAYNEQFF. The CDR3, as DNA: TGTGCCAGCAGCCAGGAAGGCGGAGGGGCCTACAATGAGCAGTTCTTC. The rearrangement joins TRBV3-1 (or the pseudogene TRBV3-2) to TRBJ2-1, with D tentatively TRBD2 (6 bases). This CDR3 is built from 16 residues. The germline V and J ends were trimmed by 3 bases and 2 bases, with 14 bases remaining between them. Germline V gene lookup returns CDR1 LGHDT and CDR2 YNNKEL (reference sequence).

This sequence joins TRBV24-1 and TRBJ2-3; 16 nucleotides align to TRBD2. CDR3 length: 18 amino acids. Trimming at V came to 4 bases and at J to 6 bases, leaving 9 bases not matched to a gene. In germline, CDR1 is KGHDR, CDR2 SFDVKD. CDR3 protein: CATSDSGLAGGPPDTQYF. CDR3 DNA: TGTGCCACCAGTGACTCGGGACTAGCGGGAGGGCCCCCCGATACGCAGTATTTT.

The genes are TRBV20-1 and TRBJ2-5; D is unclear. Germline CDR1 is DFQATT and CDR2 is SNEGSKA (reference sequence). This CDR3 has 10 residues. The V gene lost 7 bases and the J gene lost 1 base, with 4 bases spanning the gap. CDR3 amino acids: CSVGQETQYF. The CDR3 nucleotides are TGCAGTGTGGGCCAAGAGACCCAGTACTTC.

The chain links TRBV2 to TRBJ2-5, with 9 bases that match TRBD2. CDR3 size: 14 residues. The J segment lost 7 bases and the V segment lost 5 bases, leaving 8 bases of the junction unmatched. Germline V CDR1 and CDR2: SNHLY, FYNNEI. The CDR3 loop reads CASSSGTSIGTQYF. In DNA, the CDR3 is TGTGCCAGCAGTTCCGGGACTAGCATCGGGACCCAGTACTTC.

The V and J genes are TRBV12-5 and TRBJ2-1, with D possibly TRBD1 on 5 matching bases. From germline, CDR1 is LGHNT and CDR2 FRNRAP. The CDR3 covers 15 residues. V dropped 6 bases and J dropped 0 bases, with 12 bases sitting between them. This CDR3 reads CASGGAQDSYNEQFF. CDR3 DNA: TGTGCTAGTGGAGGGGCACAAGACTCCTACAATGAGCAGTTCTTC.

V usage is TRBV28 and J usage is TRBJ1-2, with 9 bases that match TRBD1. The CDR3 contains 17 residues. CDR1 is MDHEN, CDR2 SYDVKM, per germline. V dropped 4 bases and J dropped 4; count of bases not matched to a gene: 13. The CDR3 loop reads CASSSPGTGPFIYGYTF. The CDR3 nucleotides are TGTGCCAGCAGTTCCCCGGGGACAGGGCCCTTTATCTATGGCTACACCTTC.

The chain combines TRBV14 with TRBJ2-3, with 8 bases matching TRBD2. Germline lookup yields CDR1 SGHDN and CDR2 FVKESK. After removal of 4 bases from V and 0 bases from J, the junction contained 9 bases not matched to a gene. CDR3 length equals 17 residues. The CDR3 is CASSPHRGGPSTDTQYF. The CDR3 DNA reads TGTGCCAGCAGCCCCCACCGGGGGGGTCCGAGCACAGATACGCAGTATTTT. The full variable domain, its missing parts supplied by reference TRBV14 and TRBJ2-3, is EAGVTQFPSHSVIEKGQTVTLRCDPISGHDNLYWYRRVMGKEIKFLLHFVKESKQDESGMPNNRFLAERTGGTYSTLKVQPAELEDSGVYFCASSPHRGGPSTDTQYFGPGTRLTVL.

The V and J genes are TRBV28 and TRBJ1-3; TRBD1 agrees at 8 bases. The CDR3 runs 15 residues. Germline V gene lookup returns CDR1 MDHEN and CDR2 SYDVKM. The junction had 5 bases not matched to a gene; V was cut back by 5 bases and J by 2 bases. The CDR3 DNA is TGTGCCAGCAGTCCCGCGGACAGGGCTGGAAACACCATATATTTT. It yields the protein CASSPADRAGNTIYF. Supplemented by reference TRBV28 and TRBJ1-3, the full variable domain reads DVKVTQSSRYLVKRTGEKVFLECVQDMDHENMFWYRQDPGLGLRLIYFSYDVKMKEKGDIPEGYSVSREKKERFSLILESASTNQTSMYLCASSPADRAGNTIYFGEGSWLTVV.

The V call is TRBV24-1, the J call TRBJ2-1, with 7 bases fitting TRBD2. Unmatched junction bases numbered 16, after V lost 3 bases and J lost 0 bases. CDR3 length: 20 amino acids. Germline V gives CDR1 KGHDR, CDR2 SFDVKD. CDR3 nucleotides: TGTGCCACCAGTGATCCCCCTCGAGGGTCTAGCGGAGTCTCCTACAATGAGCAGTTCTTC. It yields the protein CATSDPPRGSSGVSYNEQFF.

This chain connects TRBV24-1 to TRBJ1-1; TRBD1 aligns across 7 bases. The germline gives CDR1 KGHDR, CDR2 SFDVKD. The V and J ends lost 4 bases and 4 bases, in that order; junction bases with no gene match: 8. The CDR3 contains 15 residues. CDR3 residues: CATSDRDSLGTEAFF. In DNA, the CDR3 is TGTGCCACCAGTGACCGGGACAGTTTAGGCACTGAAGCTTTCTTT.

The gene calls are TRBV28 and TRBJ1-3; D is perhaps TRBD1 (5 bases). The V gene lost 6 bases and the J gene lost 8 bases, with 20 bases spanning the gap. The CDR3 spans 15 residues. Germline CDR1 reads MDHEN; CDR2 reads SYDVKM. The CDR3, as DNA: TGTGCCAGCAGAGGACACGGGGGGAGGTCGCACACCATATATTTT. Translated, it gives CASRGHGGRSHTIYF.

This chain connects TRBV6-4 to TRBJ2-1; D gene ambiguous. This CDR3 contains 16 residues. Germline V gene lookup returns CDR1 MRHNA and CDR2 SNTAGT. V shed 0 bases and J shed 8 bases, with 17 bases lying between them. In DNA form, the CDR3 reads TGTGCCAGCAGTGACTCAGCGAGACAAACACACGATGAGCAGTTCTTC. This gives the protein CASSDSARQTHDEQFF.

V and J are TRBV6-5 and TRBJ1-1; tentatively, D is TRBD1 (5 bases). This CDR3 has 14 amino acids. The V end lost 5 bases, the J end lost 5 bases, and 15 bases lay between the germline ends. CDR1 is MNHEY, CDR2 SVGAGI, per germline. CDR3 bases: TGTGCCAGCAGTCCAGGGATTTGGGGGACTGAAGCTTTCTTT. The encoded protein is CASSPGIWGTEAFF.

Here the CDR3 DNA reads TGTGCCAGCAGTCACCGAGGGAACAATGAGCAGTTCTTC. Its protein product is CASSHRGNNEQFF. The rearrangement joins TRBV6-5 to TRBJ2-1; D might be TRBD2 (5 bases). V lost 5 bases and J 5 bases, leaving 10 bases between the germline ends. The germline gives CDR1 MNHEY, CDR2 SVGAGI. The CDR3 totals 13 residues.

J is TRBJ1-5 and V is TRBV7-8; D gene unclear. V shed 3 bases and J shed 0 bases, with 3 bases lying between them. From germline, CDR1 is SGHVS and CDR2 FQNEAQ. The CDR3 totals 13 residues. The CDR3 reads CASSFNSNQPQHF. The CDR3 DNA reads as TGTGCCAGCAGCTTTAATAGCAATCAGCCCCAGCATTTT. The variable domain in full, with the rest retrieved from reference TRBV7-8 and TRBJ1-5, is GAGVSQSPRYKVAKRGQDVALRCDPISGHVSLFWYQQALGQGPEFLTYFQNEAQLDKSGLPSDRFFAERPEGSVSTLKIQRTQQEDSAVYLCASSFNSNQPQHFGDGTRLSIL.